The next 28 T cell receptor beta chains were all read from a single sample in a study of CD8+CD57+ T cells in acquired aplastic anemia (dated by TCRdb to 2016 to 2019). Patients chosen for sequencing had shown expansion of CD8+CD57+ cells by flow cytometry. Reads for this sample came from an Illumina HiSeq 2000. Genomic DNA was used as template for profiling of TCR beta VDJ combinations and CDR3 sequences. Through fastp at Q25 and MiXCR, TCRdb rebuilt clones from the public reads, retaining in-frame beta chains. Here each entry gathers all rows of one CDR3 protein and keeps the most common genes and DNA. The sample has about 180,000 distinct CDR3 sequences on record, about 44% of them singletons. 10% to 15% of the sample lies in the top ten. Sequences were obtained from sorted CD4+, CD8+, or CD8+CD57+ T cells (not recorded which) from PBMCs. These receptors were collected from a human donor with aplastic anemia.

The chain links TRBV24-1 to TRBJ2-2; TRBD1 aligns across 9 bases. V trimming: 2 bases; J trimming: 3 bases; junction bases outside the gene matches: 0. CDR3 length: 15 amino acids. CDR1 is KGHDR and CDR2 is SFDVKD in the germline V gene. The chain's CDR3 is CATSDWTGDTGELFF. The CDR3 region has the DNA TGTGCCACCAGTGATTGGACAGGGGACACCGGGGAGCTGTTTTTT.

This clonotype showed up just a few times. The chain combines TRBV7-3 with TRBJ1-3; unclear D gene. Trimming took 6 bases from V and 3 from J, leaving 9 bases between them. CDR1 is SGHTA and CDR2 is FQGTGA in the germline V gene. The length of the CDR3 is 13 residues. This CDR3 reads CASSQDDGNTIYF. For the CDR3, the DNA is TGTGCCAGCAGTCAGGACGATGGAAACACCATATATTTT.

The chain recombines TRBV6-1 with TRBJ1-4, with D perhaps TRBD1 (5 bases). With 5 bases removed from V and 6 bases from J, the gap between germline ends came to 16 bases. Germline CDR1 and CDR2: MNHNS and SASEGT. The CDR3 loop spans 15 amino acids. CDR3 DNA sequence: TGTGCCAGCAGTCCAGCAGGGTCGGGCGATGAAAAACTGTTTTTT. It is translated as CASSPAGSGDEKLFF.

The chain joins TRBV20-1 to TRBJ2-7; TRBD2 matches 7 bases. The CDR3 has 13 amino acids. Looked up from germline, CDR1 is DFQATT and CDR2 is SNEGSKA (reference sequence). Trimming removed 4 bases from V and 3 bases from J; junction bases left unmatched: 6. The CDR3 bases are TGCAGTGCTATAGTGGGGGAGGGCTACGAGCAGTACTTC. Protein product: CSAIVGEGYEQYF.

The gene calls are TRBV2 and TRBJ1-2; D ambiguous. Trimming stripped 1 base from V and 4 bases from J, with 10 bases between. Germline V gene data show CDR1 as SNHLY and CDR2 as FYNNEI. The CDR3 has 14 residues. In DNA, the CDR3 is TGTGCCAGCAGTGAAGGGGTTTGGGGCTATGGCTACACCTTC. This sequence encodes CASSEGVWGYGYTF.

At least ten counts were recorded for this clonotype. In DNA, the CDR3 is TGCGCCAGCAGTGAGGGAGGACCTATGCGGACCCAGTACTTC. Protein sequence: CASSEGGPMRTQYF. V gene TRBV10-1 combines with J gene TRBJ2-5, with a possible D match to TRBD2 (5 bases). This CDR3 is built from 14 residues. V was trimmed by 2 bases and J by 7 bases, leaving 14 bases between them. The V gene's germline CDR1 is WNHNN and CDR2 SYGVQD (reference sequence).

In this sample, this clonotype turned up many times. CDR3 nucleotides: TGTGCCAGCAGCCAAGAGGTCCCCAGAGAGACCCAGTACTTC. Its translation: CASSQEVPRETQYF. This rearrangement joins TRBV3-1 to TRBJ2-5; D remains ambiguous. Germline V gene sequence: CDR1 LGHDT, CDR2 YNNKEL (reference sequence). V shed 0 bases and J shed 4 bases, with 9 bases lying between them. The CDR3 is 14 residues long.

Worth noting for this clonotype: Given a much more abundant clone one base away, this may be a read error. The chain combines TRBV5-1 with TRBJ1-3; possible D gene TRBD1, 5 bases. This CDR3 has 17 amino acids. The germline V gene encodes CDR1 SGHRS and CDR2 YFSETQ. For the CDR3, the DNA is TGCGCCAGCAGCCGAGGCAGCGGGGCATACTCTGGAAACACCACATATTTT. This sequence encodes CASSRGSGAYSGNTTYF.

The CDR3 nucleotides read TGTGCCAGCAGCTTAGGTCAGGGAAGGAGTGAAAAACTGTTTTTT. It specifies CASSLGQGRSEKLFF. This chain uses TRBV7-2 with TRBJ1-4, with D possibly being TRBD1 (5 bases). The CDR3 extends over 15 amino acids. Germline assignment: CDR1 SGHTA and CDR2 FQGNSA. V dropped 1 base and J dropped 7 bases, with 13 bases sitting between them.

The chain is built from TRBV18 and TRBJ2-7, with D possibly being TRBD1 (5 bases). Germline V lookup: CDR1 KGHSH, CDR2 LQKENI. The V end was cut by 3 bases, the J end by 6 bases, with 9 bases between. The CDR3 extends over 12 amino acids. The CDR3 sequence: CASSPKDTEQYF. As DNA, the CDR3 is TGTGCCAGCTCACCGAAGGACACCGAGCAGTACTTC.

Many counts were recorded for this clonotype. This chain connects TRBV10-3 to TRBJ1-5; the match to TRBD1 covers 7 bases. V trimming: 2 bases; J trimming: 7 bases; junction bases outside the gene matches: 14. This CDR3 spans 17 amino acids. Germline V CDR1 and CDR2: ENHRY, SYGVKD. This CDR3 is CAISEPGIRTGQQPQHF. CDR3 nucleotide sequence: TGTGCCATCAGTGAGCCAGGGATCCGGACAGGACAGCAGCCCCAGCATTTT.

Note on this clonotype: The junction shows a germline mismatch at one end, possibly a read error. The chain joins TRBV6-1 to TRBJ2-7; D is possibly TRBD2 (5 bases). CDR1 and CDR2 from the germline V gene are MNHNS and SASEGT. CDR3 length: 13 amino acids. CDR3 region: CASSEGSLYEQYF. CDR3 sequence (DNA): TGCGCCAGCAGTGAAGGGAGTCTTTACGAGCAGTACTTC.

The chain recombines TRBV4-2 with TRBJ2-6; D is possibly TRBD2 (5 bases). Germline CDR1 is LGHNA and CDR2 is YNFKEQ. The CDR3 has 17 amino acids. The V end was cut by 2 bases, the J end by 4 bases, with 15 bases between. CDR3 in DNA: TGTGCCAGCAGCCAAATCGGGGAATCTGCCGGGGCCAACGTCCTGACTTTC. Translation gives CASSQIGESAGANVLTF.

This clonotype has at least ten counts. The chain combines TRBV6-5 with TRBJ2-2, with D unresolved. Trimming cost V 6 bases and J 2 bases, with 4 bases left between them. The CDR3 is 12 amino acids. Looked up from germline, CDR1 is MNHEY and CDR2 is SVGAGI. CDR3 residues: CASSYNTGELFF. The CDR3 coding sequence is TGTGCCAGCAGCTATAACACCGGGGAGCTGTTTTTT.

This clonotype turned up a few times. V is TRBV2 and J is TRBJ2-5; 7 bases are a match to TRBD2. CDR3 length equals 14 residues. With 4 bases clipped from V and 2 bases from J, the junction kept 4 bases outside the gene matches. Germline lookup yields CDR1 SNHLY and CDR2 FYNNEI. In DNA form, the CDR3 reads TGTGCCAGCAGTGTAGAGCGGGGACAAGAGACCCAGTACTTC. Translated: CASSVERGQETQYF.

Comment on this clonotype: A much larger clone sits a single nucleotide away, making a read error possible. The chain couples TRBV9 to TRBJ1-3; a possible D gene is TRBD1 (6 bases). The germline V and J ends were trimmed by 0 bases and 0 bases, with 10 bases remaining between them. The CDR3 is made up of 16 amino acids. In germline, CDR1 is SGDLS, CDR2 YYNGEE. The CDR3 nucleotides read TGTGCCAGCAGCGTAGGGGGGGGCCCCTCTGGAAACACCATATATTTT. Its protein is CASSVGGGPSGNTIYF.

The chain joins TRBV19 to TRBJ2-7; weak D call: TRBD1 (5 bases). The CDR3 is made up of 11 amino acids. The V end lost 11 bases, the J end lost 0 bases, and 8 bases lay between the germline ends. Germline V lookup: CDR1 LNHDA, CDR2 SQIVND (reference sequence). CDR3 sequence (DNA): TGTGCCTGTGGGGCCTCCTACGAGCAGTACTTC. This codes for CACGASYEQYF.

This clonotype was counted at least ten times. The J gene is TRBJ1-5, the V gene TRBV19; no clear D. The germline V gene has CDR1 LNHDA and CDR2 SQIVND (reference sequence). The CDR3 has 14 residues. The V end was cut by 9 bases, the J end by 6 bases, with 18 bases between. The CDR3 region is CASAGGSGSQPQHF. The CDR3 DNA sequence: TGTGCCAGCGCCGGAGGCTCCGGCTCTCAGCCCCAGCATTTT.

This clonotype was detected only once. V gene TRBV24-1 combines with J gene TRBJ1-2; the D is unclear. Looked up from germline, CDR1 is KGHDR and CDR2 is SFDVKD. This CDR3 has 14 residues. Trimming took 1 base from V and 4 from J, leaving 9 bases between them. In DNA, the CDR3 is TGTGCCACCAGTGATTTCGCCTTTTCCTATGGCTACACCTTC. Translation: CATSDFAFSYGYTF.

The chain links TRBV24-1 to TRBJ2-3; D may be TRBD2 (7 bases). CDR3 length: 17 residues. Germline V lookup: CDR1 KGHDR, CDR2 SFDVKD. With 4 bases removed from V and 6 bases from J, the gap between germline ends came to 22 bases. The CDR3 region has the DNA TGTGCCACCAGTGACTCTGCGGGTGGGGGGGCCACCGATACGCAGTATTTT. Protein sequence: CATSDSAGGGATDTQYF.

This clonotype was seen many times. The rearrangement links TRBV14 to TRBJ2-3; D call uncertain. CDR1 is SGHDN, CDR2 FVKESK, per germline. Trimming took 2 bases from V and 2 from J, leaving 5 bases between them. This CDR3 is built from 13 residues. In nucleotides, the CDR3 is TGTGCCAGCAGCCAAACTCACACAGATACGCAGTATTTT. Amino acids: CASSQTHTDTQYF.

This clonotype was observed a handful of times. V usage is TRBV3-1 and J usage is TRBJ2-5, with 9 bases identical to TRBD1. Looked up from germline, CDR1 is LGHDT and CDR2 is YNNKEL (reference sequence). CDR3 length: 13 amino acids. The junction had 3 bases not matched to a gene; V was cut back by 7 bases and J by 3 bases. This CDR3 is CASTRQGEETQYF. The DNA of the CDR3 is TGTGCCAGCACCCGACAGGGGGAAGAGACCCAGTACTTC.

The rearrangement links TRBV11-3 to TRBJ2-5; the D is unclear. The germline V gene has CDR1 SGHNT and CDR2 YENEEA. V was shortened by 4 bases and J by 0 bases, with 9 bases between the two germline ends. This CDR3 has 14 residues. The CDR3 nucleotides read TGTGCCAGCAGCTCACCCGACTACCAAGAGACCCAGTACTTC. It translates to CASSSPDYQETQYF.

The chain combines TRBV19 with TRBJ2-5, with D tentatively TRBD1 (5 bases). Germline-derived CDR1 and CDR2 are LNHDA and SQIVND (reference sequence). V was shortened by 0 bases and J by 4 bases, with 6 bases between the two germline ends. The CDR3 loop spans 13 amino acids. DNA for the CDR3: TGTGCCAGTAGTATAGATCAGGGAGAGACCCAGTACTTC. This codes for CASSIDQGETQYF. The full variable domain, with the rest looked up from reference TRBV19 and TRBJ2-5, is DGGITQSPKYLFRKEGQNVTLSCEQNLNHDAMYWYRQDPGQGLRLIYYSQIVNDFQKGDIAEGYSVSREKKESFPLTVTSAQKNPTAFYLCASSIDQGETQYFGPGTRLLVL.

The sample holds many counts of this clonotype. The CDR3 protein is CASQTGTEAFF. The CDR3 bases are TGTGCCAGCCAAACCGGGACTGAAGCTTTCTTT. The rearrangement links TRBV2 to TRBJ1-1; D is ambiguous. The V and J ends lost 8 bases and 5 bases respectively, with 9 bases between them. CDR1 and CDR2 (germline): SNHLY, FYNNEI. This CDR3 is built from 11 residues. Combining the CDR3 with reference TRBV2 and TRBJ1-1 gives the whole variable domain EPEVTQTPSHQVTQMGQEVILRCVPISNHLYFYWYRQILGQKVEFLVSFYNNEISEKSEIFDDQFSVERPDGSNFTLKIRSTKLEDSAMYFCASQTGTEAFFGQGTRLTVV.

The V and J genes are TRBV24-1 and TRBJ2-3, with D uncertain. Trimming removed 2 bases from V and 7 bases from J, with 12 bases in between. From germline, CDR1 is KGHDR and CDR2 SFDVKD. The CDR3 runs 14 residues. The CDR3 here is CATSDYRPPHTQYF. DNA for the CDR3: TGTGCCACCAGTGATTACCGCCCCCCGCATACGCAGTATTTT.

The chain joins TRBV19 to TRBJ1-1; D gene uncertain. This CDR3 contains 14 residues. V lost 6 bases and J 2 bases, leaving 13 bases between the germline ends. The germline gives CDR1 LNHDA, CDR2 SQIVND (reference sequence). The CDR3 spells CASSSSTANTEAFF. The CDR3 DNA sequence: TGTGCCAGTAGCTCCAGCACGGCTAACACTGAAGCTTTCTTT.

This clonotype was detected many times. V usage is TRBV7-2 and J usage is TRBJ2-7, with D possibly TRBD2 on 5 matching bases. The germline V gene encodes CDR1 SGHTA and CDR2 FQGNSA. This CDR3 contains 13 residues. The V end was cut by 1 base, the J end by 5 bases, with 9 bases between. CDR3 DNA sequence: TGTGCCAGCAGCTTAGTTACCGGGAACGAGCAGTACTTC. It encodes CASSLVTGNEQYF. Full variable domain (rest looked up from reference TRBV7-2 and TRBJ2-7): GAGVSQSPSNKVTEKGKDVELRCDPISGHTALYWYRQSLGQGLEFLIYFQGNSAPDKSGLPSDRFSAERTGGSVSTLTIQRTQQEDSAVYLCASSLVTGNEQYFGPGTRLTVT.